The 2 T cell receptor beta chains listed next were all sequenced from one sample in a study. TCRdb re-called the 5' RACE reads through MiXCR, storing one row per CDR3 protein. The sample consists of 30,000 or so distinct CDR3 sequences, 25% to 30% of them appearing once. Cells sorted as Tregs were CD4+, CD25+ and CD127-/low. The sample taken for sequencing was tumor-infiltrating Tregs sorted from the breast tumor. These receptor sequences come from a female donor with breast cancer.

This chain connects TRBV20-1 to TRBJ2-7; 11 bases are a match to TRBD2. Germline values: CDR1 DFQATT, CDR2 SNEGSKA (reference sequence). V trimming: 3 bases; J trimming: 9 bases; junction bases outside the gene matches: 10. The CDR3 covers 14 residues. The CDR3 is CSASVAGGVRRQYF. In DNA, the CDR3 is TGCAGTGCTAGTGTAGCGGGAGGGGTCAGAAGGCAGTACTTC.

On this clonotype: One end of the junction varies from germline; a read error may be responsible. The gene calls are TRBV12-3 or TRBV12-4 and TRBJ1-5; D perhaps matches TRBD1 (5 bases). The CDR3 is 13 residues long. In nucleotides, the CDR3 is TGTGCCAGCATTTTAGGGGGCAATCAGCCCCAGCATTTT. Translated: CASILGGNQPQHF.